The next 10 T cell receptor beta chains were all read from a single sample in a study of T cells of healthy individuals. Using its own MiXCR run on the 5' RACE reads, TCRdb lists one record per CDR3 protein. The table records tens of thousands of distinct CDR3 sequences, about 4.8% of them present only once. The source of these receptors is a female donor in good health.

The table lists this clonotype with many counts. The rearrangement links TRBV12-3 or TRBV12-4 to TRBJ2-2, with no clear D. V was shortened by 6 bases and J by 7 bases, with 12 bases between the two germline ends. This CDR3 comprises 13 residues. The CDR3 DNA follows: TGTGCCAGCAGCCCACTGAGAGGCGGGGAGCTGTTTTTT. Its translation: CASSPLRGGELFF.

The sample holds a few counts of this clonotype. The J gene is TRBJ1-1, the V gene TRBV29-1; D may be TRBD1 (5 bases). The CDR3 totals 14 residues. Deletions cut 3 bases from V and 1 base from J, with 12 bases between. In germline, CDR1 is SQVTM, CDR2 ANQGSEA. The CDR3 region has the DNA TGCAGCGTTGACCGGGGTGGGGGGAACACTGAAGCTTTCTTT. Translated: CSVDRGGGNTEAFF.

A note on this clonotype: This may be a read error: a much more frequent sequence differs by one nucleotide. The chain uses TRBV6-2 or TRBV6-3 and TRBJ2-5, with TRBD2 matching 11 bases. Losses at the gene ends were 0 bases for V and 5 bases for J; bases not matched to a gene: 5. Germline lookup yields CDR1 MNHEY and CDR2 SVGEGT. The CDR3 totals 16 residues. The CDR3 region has the DNA TGTGCCAGCAGTTACTCCGAGACTAGCGGGGCGGAGACCCAGTACTTC. Protein: CASSYSETSGAETQYF.

This clonotype was seen repeatedly, ten times or more. The gene calls are TRBV4-2 and TRBJ1-5; a possible D gene is TRBD1 (5 bases). The V gene lost 4 bases and the J gene lost 1 base, with 14 bases spanning the gap. The CDR3 spans 16 residues. The germline gives CDR1 LGHNA, CDR2 YNFKEQ. The CDR3 coding sequence is TGTGCCAGCAGCCCCCGACTGGGGGAAAGCAATCAGCCCCAGCATTTT. It encodes CASSPRLGESNQPQHF.

This clonotype was detected many times. The rearrangement joins TRBV7-9 to TRBJ1-6; 11 bases align to TRBD1. V was pared by 4 bases and J by 8 bases, with 1 base of the junction left unmatched. The CDR3 runs to 14 residues. In germline, CDR1 is SEHNR, CDR2 FQNEAQ (reference sequence). CDR3 sequence: CASSWTGGHSPLHF. DNA for the CDR3: TGTGCCAGCAGCTGGACAGGGGGCCATTCACCCCTCCACTTT.

This clonotype was detected many times. This chain connects TRBV5-5 to TRBJ1-4, with TRBD1 as a possible D gene (5 bases). The CDR3 covers 16 residues. The germline V gene encodes CDR1 SGHKS and CDR2 YYEKEE (reference sequence). Trimming took 4 bases from V and 0 from J, leaving 13 bases between them. This chain's CDR3 is CASSPVARATNEKLFF. CDR3 in DNA: TGTGCCAGCAGCCCCGTGGCCAGGGCAACTAATGAAAAACTGTTTTTT.

This clonotype was seen more than once but under ten times. The gene calls are TRBV4-3 and TRBJ1-4; 7 bases align to TRBD1. This CDR3 region has 15 residues. V lost 0 bases and J lost 6; bases outside the gene matches: 4. CDR1 LGHNA and CDR2 YSLEER come from the germline V gene. The CDR3 coding sequence is TGCGCCAGCAGCCAAGAAGACAGGGTAGATGAAAAACTGTTTTTT. Translating it yields CASSQEDRVDEKLFF.

This clonotype was picked up many times. This chain joins TRBV7-2 and TRBJ2-2; D remains ambiguous. The CDR3 extends over 14 amino acids. Trimming cost V 6 bases and J 2 bases, with 10 bases left between them. Germline lookup yields CDR1 SGHTA and CDR2 FQGNSA. The CDR3 region is CASRSVINTGELFF. DNA of the CDR3: TGTGCCAGCAGGTCCGTAATAAACACCGGGGAGCTGTTTTTT.

This clonotype was seen at least ten times. This chain connects TRBV20-1 to TRBJ2-2; the D is unclear. This CDR3 is built from 12 residues. V lost 6 bases to trimming and J lost 5 bases, with 10 bases between them. CDR1 and CDR2 (germline): DFQATT, SNEGSKA (reference sequence). The CDR3 is CSASSGTGELFF. The CDR3 DNA sequence: TGCAGTGCGAGCAGTGGTACCGGGGAGCTGTTTTTT.

The sample holds many counts of this clonotype. This chain uses TRBV19 with TRBJ2-1; the match to TRBD2 covers 9 bases. Germline V gene data show CDR1 as LNHDA and CDR2 as SQIVND (reference sequence). This CDR3 spans 15 amino acids. J was trimmed by 8 bases and V by 3 bases; bases with no gene match: 8. The CDR3 region is CASSILAGGVDEQFF. Written as DNA, the CDR3 is TGTGCCAGTAGTATCTTGGCGGGAGGGGTCGATGAGCAGTTCTTC.